This TCR beta chain was obtained from a study of shared clonotypes between healthy human individuals. The donors were adults (healthy and HIV-negative) with no recent acute infections or vaccinations. The germline CDR1 and CDR2 sequences are SGHNT and YENEEA. This CDR3 spans 11 amino acids. V lost 5 bases to trimming and J lost 5 bases, with 7 bases between them. The study's findings and limits: Only blood samples were collected, and tissue repertoires likely differ.

The table came from immunoSEQ multiplex PCR; TCRdb's copy has only in-frame clones and leaves some out. The sample records about 710,000 clones, over 60% being singletons. Remarks on this clone: Its specificity is unknown.

This rearrangement joins TRBV11-3 to TRBJ2-7; no clear D gene. The specimen was memory CD4+ T cells sorted from blood. The sample's subset: CD45RA-negative fraction. The TCR was taken from a young woman in good health. CDR3 residues: CASSPWNEQYF. The CDR3 nucleotides read TGTGCCAGCAGCCCTTGGAACGAGCAGTACTTC.